Listed below are T cell receptor beta chains from one sample, sequenced in a study of chemoradiotherapy in HPV16-positive cancers. Generated by immunoSEQ multiplex PCR, the TCRdb table keeps only in-frame clones and is missing some. The sample contains around 2,000 clones, 70% to 85% of which appear only once. The specimen comprised tumor tissue, sampled from a patient who underwent chemoradiotherapy. The receptors stem from a human donor with HPV-associated anogenital cancer. The CDR3 runs from the conserved cysteine through the conserved F or W. The D gene is left open where the match is weak. Size is omitted from some rows. Given values are once, few, many or a class for expanded clones.

v_gene	d_gene	j_gene	abundance	CDR3aa	CDR3nt
TRBV13	NA	TRBJ2-7	NA	CASSSPRDKQYF	TGTGCCAGCAGCTCCCCGCGGGACAAGCAGTACTTC
TRBV7-2	NA	TRBJ1-5	NA	CASSVYRGNQPQHF	TGTGCCAGCAGCGTTTACAGGGGCAATCAGCCCCAGCATTTT
TRBV5-1	TRBD2	TRBJ2-1	NA	CASSLTPSGHNSYNEQFF	TGCGCCAGCAGCTTGACGCCTAGCGGGCATAACTCCTACAATGAGCAGTTCTTC
TRBV2	TRBD1	TRBJ2-1	NA	CATKRDRSYNEQFF	TGTGCCACCAAACGGGACAGATCTTACAATGAGCAGTTCTTC
TRBV11-2	TRBD1	TRBJ2-5	NA	CASSYAGGETQYF	TGTGCCAGCAGTTATGCAGGGGGAGAGACCCAGTACTTC
TRBV19	NA	TRBJ1-4	NA	CASSILSGVDEKLFF	TGTGCCAGTAGTATACTGTCCGGGGTTGATGAAAAACTGTTTTTT
TRBV2	NA	TRBJ1-1	once	CASSVRAPLEAFF	TGTGCCAGCAGTGTTAGGGCACCCCTGGAAGCTTTCTTT
TRBV18	NA	TRBJ2-3	NA	CASSAVLESTDTQYF	TGTGCCAGCTCAGCCGTACTAGAGAGCACAGATACGCAGTATTTT
TRBV19	NA	TRBJ1-3	NA	CASRAYPSSGNTIYF	TGTGCCAGTAGAGCCTACCCAAGCTCTGGAAACACCATATATTTT
TRBV25-1	NA	TRBJ2-5	NA	CASRAPGLGETQYF	TGTGCCAGCAGGGCCCCTGGGTTGGGGGAGACCCAGTACTTC
TRBV4-3	TRBD2	TRBJ2-7	once	CASSHTLAGASYEQYF	TGCGCCAGCAGCCATACTTTAGCGGGGGCCTCCTACGAGCAGTACTTC
TRBV7-2	TRBD1	TRBJ2-3	NA	CASSPGTGNTQYF	TGTGCCAGCAGCCCGGGGACAGGTAATACGCAGTATTTT
TRBV5-5	NA	TRBJ2-7	NA	CASSSAPEQIYEQYF	TGTGCCAGCAGCTCAGCCCCGGAGCAGATCTACGAGCAGTACTTC
TRBV7-3	NA	TRBJ2-2	NA	CASSSFQGGELFF	TGTGCCAGCAGCTCTTTTCAGGGAGGGGAGCTGTTTTTT
TRBV2	NA	TRBJ2-3	NA	CASRPRDTGTDTQYF	TGTGCCAGCAGACCCCGGGACACGGGCACAGATACGCAGTATTTT
TRBV6-5	NA	TRBJ2-7	NA	CASSYGESYEQYF	TGTGCCAGCAGTTACGGAGAAAGCTACGAGCAGTACTTC
TRBV7-2	TRBD2	TRBJ2-1	NA	CASSATSGPYNEQFF	TGTGCCAGCAGCGCTACTAGCGGCCCCTACAATGAGCAGTTCTTC
TRBV18	TRBD1	TRBJ1-6	NA	CASSPAGTAHSPLHF	TGTGCCAGCTCACCAGCCGGGACAGCTCATTCACCCCTCCACTTT
TRBV28	NA	TRBJ2-3	NA	CASSPVGVGGVGAQGTQYF	TGTGCCAGCTCTCCCGTTGGCGTAGGGGGGGTTGGTGCACAGGGCACGCAGTATTTT
TRBV11-2	TRBD2	TRBJ2-1	NA	CASSAGLAVYNEQFF	TGTGCCAGCAGCGCAGGACTAGCGGTATACAATGAGCAGTTCTTC
TRBV15	NA	TRBJ2-1	NA	CATSRGGSSQYEQFF	TGTGCCACCAGCAGAGGAGGATCATCACAATATGAGCAGTTCTTC
TRBV28	TRBD1	TRBJ2-3	NA	CASSSPGQGTDTQYF	TGTGCCAGCAGTTCTCCGGGACAGGGGACAGATACGCAGTATTTT
TRBV4-2	TRBD1	TRBJ1-2	NA	CASSQELTGGNYGYTF	TGTGCCAGCAGCCAAGAGTTAACAGGGGGTAACTATGGCTACACCTTC
TRBV16	NA	TRBJ1-5	NA	CASSQSYSRNQPQHF	TGTGCCAGCAGCCAATCGTACAGCCGCAATCAGCCCCAGCATTTT
TRBV11-2	NA	TRBJ2-7	NA	CASSSRVGFSSYEQYF	TGTGCCAGCAGCTCCCGGGTGGGCTTCAGCTCCTACGAGCAGTACTTC
TRBV5-1	NA	TRBJ2-7	NA	CASSPGSYEQYF	TGCGCCAGCAGCCCAGGGAGCTACGAGCAGTACTTC
TRBV5-4	NA	TRBJ2-3	once	CASTPIVSSTDTQYF	TGTGCCAGCACCCCTATCGTTTCTAGCACAGATACGCAGTATTTT
TRBV5-1	TRBD2	TRBJ2-3	NA	CASSLSRQRGPWGTDTQYF	TGCGCCAGCAGCTTGAGTCGTCAGCGGGGCCCCTGGGGCACAGATACGCAGTATTTT
TRBV7-9	NA	TRBJ2-1	NA	CASSELNEQFF	TGTGCCAGCAGCGAACTAAATGAGCAGTTCTTC
TRBV6-5	NA	TRBJ1-1	NA	CASRETRDGFEAFF	TGTGCCAGCAGGGAAACCCGGGACGGCTTTGAAGCTTTCTTT
TRBV6-4	TRBD1	TRBJ2-1	NA	CASSDGTGGNEQFF	TGTGCCAGCAGTGACGGGACAGGGGGCAATGAGCAGTTCTTC
TRBV6-5	NA	TRBJ1-5	NA	CASSYKHNQPQHF	TGTGCCAGCAGTTACAAGCACAATCAGCCCCAGCATTTT
TRBV7-2	NA	TRBJ1-6	NA	CASSLGSGFRSPLHF	TGTGCCAGCAGCTTAGGATCGGGTTTTCGGTCACCCCTCCACTTT
TRBV9	NA	TRBJ1-5	few	CASSVAQPQHF	TGTGCCAGCAGCGTAGCTCAGCCCCAGCATTTT
TRBV5-1	NA	TRBJ2-1	NA	CASSLDGYNEQFF	TGCGCCAGCAGCTTGGATGGCTACAATGAGCAGTTCTTC
TRBV5-5	NA	TRBJ2-1	NA	CASSLPGRPNEQFF	TGTGCCAGCAGCTTGCCGGGAAGACCCAATGAGCAGTTCTTC
TRBV19	NA	TRBJ2-3	NA	CASSIVFGVADTQYF	TGTGCCAGTAGTATAGTTTTTGGGGTTGCAGATACGCAGTATTTT
TRBV14	NA	TRBJ2-7	NA	CASSQALGGYEQYF	TGTGCCAGCAGCCAAGCCCTGGGGGGCTACGAGCAGTACTTC
TRBV15	NA	TRBJ2-7	NA	CATSRYGNRGGGGENEQYF	TGTGCCACCAGCAGATATGGGAACAGAGGCGGTGGTGGGGAGAACGAGCAGTACTTC
TRBV7-9	NA	TRBJ1-3	NA	CASSFGQLSGNTIYF	TGTGCCAGCAGCTTCGGACAGCTATCTGGAAACACCATATATTTT
TRBV27	NA	TRBJ2-5	NA	CASGQRASSQETQYF	TGTGCCAGCGGCCAGAGGGCTAGCAGCCAAGAGACCCAGTACTTC
TRBV6-1	TRBD2	TRBJ2-7	NA	CASSEEGAGGYEQYF	TGTGCCAGCAGTGAAGAAGGAGCGGGGGGGTACGAGCAGTACTTC
TRBV4-1	TRBD1	TRBJ1-4	NA	CASSQQGAGEKLFF	TGCGCCAGCAGCCAACAGGGGGCAGGTGAAAAACTGTTTTTT
TRBV19	NA	TRBJ1-5	few	CASSTDRRTGPQHF	TGTGCCAGTAGTACAGACCGGCGCACGGGGCCCCAGCATTTT
TRBV5-1	TRBD1	TRBJ1-2	NA	CASSPDRGNGYTF	TGCGCCAGCAGCCCTGACAGGGGAAATGGCTACACCTTC
TRBV7-9	TRBD2	TRBJ2-7	few	CASSLAAGGFYEQYF	TGTGCCAGCAGCTTAGCGGCGGGGGGTTTCTACGAGCAGTACTTC
TRBV5-7	NA	TRBJ2-6	NA	CASRVRLALQSRANVLTF	TGTGCCAGCCGGGTTCGTCTTGCGTTACAAAGTCGGGCCAACGTCCTGACTTTC
TRBV9	TRBD2	TRBJ2-3	NA	CASSVGGGTSATDTQYF	TGTGCCAGCAGCGTAGGGGGCGGGACTAGCGCCACAGATACGCAGTATTTT
TRBV6-1	NA	TRBJ1-3	NA	CASRWVSGNTIYF	TGTGCCAGCCGGTGGGTCTCTGGAAACACCATATATTTT
TRBV5-4	TRBD1	TRBJ2-3	NA	CASSLRAGGVRDTQYF	TGTGCCAGCAGCTTGCGGGCAGGGGGCGTGCGAGATACGCAGTATTTT
TRBV5-3	TRBD2	TRBJ2-7	NA	CARRFWVAGGPYEQYF	TGTGCCAGAAGGTTTTGGGTTGCGGGAGGGCCTTACGAGCAGTACTTC
TRBV15	NA	TRBJ2-2	NA	CATSALRGGELFF	TGTGCCACCAGCGCTCTAAGAGGCGGGGAGCTGTTTTTT
TRBV11-3	NA	TRBJ2-1	NA	CASSVQAYEQFF	TGTGCCAGCAGCGTACAGGCTTATGAGCAGTTCTTC
TRBV6-1	NA	TRBJ1-3	large	CASNRVGNTIYF	TGTGCCAGCAACAGAGTTGGAAACACCATATATTTT
TRBV7-9	NA	TRBJ2-5	few	CASSLGEGDLETQYF	TGTGCCAGCAGCTTAGGCGAGGGAGACCTAGAGACCCAGTACTTC
TRBV4-2	TRBD2	TRBJ2-1	large	CASSQVRSGSSGEQFF	TGTGCCAGCAGCCAAGTCCGTAGCGGGAGTTCCGGTGAGCAGTTCTTC
TRBV28	NA	TRBJ1-5	NA	CASSFAGLINQPQHF	TGTGCCAGCAGTTTTGCCGGACTGATAAATCAGCCCCAGCATTTT
TRBV5-1	TRBD2	TRBJ2-7	NA	CASSCRVAGGYEQYF	TGCGCCAGCAGCTGCCGGGTAGCGGGAGGTTACGAGCAGTACTTC
TRBV4-2	TRBD2	TRBJ2-3	few	CASSLQGTSDTSTDTQYF	TGTGCCAGCAGCCTACAAGGAACTAGCGACACTAGCACAGATACGCAGTATTTT